These 26 T cell receptor beta chains were sequenced from one sample in a study of lymphopenia after photon versus proton radiotherapy. Profiled with immunoSEQ multiplex PCR; TCRdb holds only in-frame clones, not every one. The sample yields around 64,000 clones, around 90% seen once. The input for sequencing was peripheral blood, taken from a patient treated with photon-based radiotherapy. The receptors come from a woman in her thirties or forties with cholangiocarcinoma.

The chain joins TRBV30 to TRBJ1-3; perhaps TRBD1 as D (5 bases). The CDR3 spans 17 residues. Trimming shortened V by 2 bases and J by 4 bases, and 21 bases separated the two germline ends. Germline values: CDR1 GTSNPN, CDR2 SVGIG (reference sequence). CDR3 loop: CAWSTPGGARLGNTIYF. The CDR3 bases are TGTGCCTGGAGTACCCCAGGAGGGGCTCGTCTAGGAAACACCATATATTTT. Full variable domain (rest looked up from reference TRBV30 and TRBJ1-3): SQTIHQWPATLVQPVGSPLSLECTVEGTSNPNLYWYRQAAGRGLQLLFYSVGIGQISSEVPQNLSASRPQDRQFILSSKKLLLSDSGFYLCAWSTPGGARLGNTIYFGEGSWLTVV.

The chain recombines TRBV9 with TRBJ1-1, with TRBD1 matching over 8 bases. There are 15 residues in the CDR3. V was pared by 4 bases and J by 0 bases, with 5 bases of the junction left unmatched. Germline CDR1 is SGDLS and CDR2 is YYNGEE. The CDR3 sequence is CASSTQGAVNTEAFF. The CDR3 nucleotides read TGTGCCAGCAGCACCCAGGGGGCAGTGAACACTGAAGCTTTCTTT.

The chain recombines TRBV20-1 with TRBJ2-5; possible D gene TRBD2, 6 bases. CDR3 size: 11 residues. Germline assignment: CDR1 DFQATT and CDR2 SNEGSKA (reference sequence). For the CDR3, the DNA is TGCGGTGGGGGGATTCAAGAGACCCAGTACTTC. Residues: CGGGIQETQYF.

The chain employs TRBV5-4 and TRBJ1-3; D is unclear. Trimming took off 9 bases at V and 0 bases at J, with 13 bases between the two ends. The CDR3 spans 14 residues. The germline V gene encodes CDR1 SGHNT and CDR2 YYREEE (reference sequence). Here the CDR3 DNA reads TGTGCCACGAACAGACGGGCCTCTGGAAACACCATATATTTT. Protein product: CATNRRASGNTIYF. Complete variable domain (other parts from reference TRBV5-4 and TRBJ1-3): ETGVTQSPTHLIKTRGQQVTLRCSSQSGHNTVSWYQQALGQGPQFIFQYYREEENGRGNFPPRFSGLQFPNYSSELNVNALELDDSALYLCATNRRASGNTIYFGEGSWLTVV.

The chain employs TRBV6-1 and TRBJ1-5; the D is unclear. V shed 4 bases and J shed 3 bases, with 13 bases lying between them. CDR1 MNHNS and CDR2 SASEGT come from the germline V gene. The CDR3 contains 15 residues. DNA for the CDR3: TGTGCCAGCAGTGTTCGGATTGGGAACAATCAGCCCCAGCATTTT. This gives the protein CASSVRIGNNQPQHF.

The chain recombines TRBV18 with TRBJ1-5; D is unresolved. This CDR3 spans 14 amino acids. Germline-derived CDR1 and CDR2 are KGHSH and LQKENI. Deletions cut 6 bases from V and 3 bases from J, with 12 bases between. CDR3 bases: TGTGCCAGCTCTCTTTTGCAGGCCAATCAGCCCCAGCATTTT. Protein: CASSLLQANQPQHF.

The chain employs TRBV4-3 and TRBJ1-1; D perhaps matches TRBD1 (6 bases). Trimming removed 0 bases from V and 0 bases from J, with 14 bases in between. CDR3 length: 17 amino acids. Germline CDR1 LGHNA, CDR2 YSLEER. DNA for the CDR3: TGCGCCAGCAGCCAAGAATGGGGGGCTAGAATGAACACTGAAGCTTTCTTT. This codes for CASSQEWGARMNTEAFF.

This clone was seen just once. The gene calls are TRBV5-1 and TRBJ2-3; 7 bases agree with TRBD1. The J segment lost 0 bases and the V segment lost 4 bases, leaving 8 bases of the junction unmatched. Per germline, CDR1 SGHRS and CDR2 YFSETQ. This CDR3 comprises 16 residues. CDR3 loop: CASSLGDSPSTDTQYF. DNA of the CDR3: TGCGCCAGCAGCCTAGGGGACAGCCCTAGCACAGATACGCAGTATTTT.

The chain employs TRBV4-2 and TRBJ2-3; 8 nucleotides agree with TRBD1. Germline V gene sequence: CDR1 LGHNA, CDR2 YNFKEQ. The V gene end was trimmed by 1 base and the J gene end by 2 bases; junction bases not matched to a gene: 5. This CDR3 contains 16 residues. CDR3 protein: CASSQVRQGATDTQYF. The CDR3 DNA reads TGTGCCAGCAGCCAAGTGAGGCAGGGGGCCACAGATACGCAGTATTTT.

V gene TRBV2 combines with J gene TRBJ2-5; TRBD1 agrees at 8 bases. J was trimmed by 1 base and V by 10 bases; bases with no gene match: 5. The germline CDR1 and CDR2 sequences are SNHLY and FYNNEI. This CDR3 has 13 amino acids. The CDR3 reads CATAGQGQETQYF. The CDR3 nucleotides read TGTGCCACCGCCGGACAGGGCCAAGAGACCCAGTACTTC.

This chain links TRBV28 with TRBJ1-5, with no clear D. The CDR3 has 18 amino acids. Germline lookup yields CDR1 MDHEN and CDR2 SYDVKM. V lost 5 bases and J 6 bases, leaving 26 bases between the germline ends. The CDR3 sequence: CASSPRPGDEGDGQPQHF. CDR3 coding DNA: TGTGCCAGCAGTCCTCGTCCCGGTGACGAAGGTGACGGTCAGCCCCAGCATTTT.

This chain connects TRBV6-1 to TRBJ2-2; TRBD1 matches at 7 bases. The V segment lost 7 bases and the J segment 6 bases; nucleotides outside the gene matches: 5. Germline V lookup: CDR1 MNHNS, CDR2 SASEGT. This CDR3 has 13 amino acids. The CDR3 loop is CASNNDRAGELFF. The CDR3 nucleotides read TGTGCCAGCAACAATGACAGGGCCGGGGAGCTGTTTTTT.

CDR3 amino acids: CASTQPQGQGNTGELFF. CDR3 sequence (DNA): TGTGCCAGTACCCAGCCCCAGGGACAGGGTAACACCGGGGAGCTGTTTTTT. The V call is TRBV19, the J call TRBJ2-2; 9 bases align to TRBD1. The V and J ends lost 7 bases and 2 bases, in that order; junction bases with no gene match: 11. CDR1 and CDR2 (germline): LNHDA, SQIVND (reference sequence). This CDR3 has 17 residues.

The chain is built from TRBV27 and TRBJ2-3; D gene uncertain. This CDR3 region has 17 residues. Trimming shortened V by 2 bases and J by 6 bases, and 21 bases separated the two germline ends. CDR1 and CDR2 from the germline V gene are MNHEY and SMNVEV (reference sequence). The DNA of the CDR3 is TGTGCCAGCAGTTTAAACGAACTCTCATCCGCCATGGATACGCAGTATTTT. Its protein is CASSLNELSSAMDTQYF.

In its sample, this clone was seen once. The chain links TRBV2 to TRBJ1-2; D not resolved. V gave up 8 bases and J gave up 1 base, with 14 bases separating them. The CDR3 totals 14 residues. Germline V gene data show CDR1 as SNHLY and CDR2 as FYNNEI. This CDR3 reads CASEIGGLNYGYTF. The DNA of the CDR3 is TGTGCCAGCGAAATTGGCGGGCTTAACTATGGCTACACCTTC.

The CDR3 is CASSTSSQSRANVLTF. CDR3 DNA sequence: TGTGCCAGCAGCACCAGCTCACAAAGTCGGGCCAACGTCCTGACTTTC. This chain links TRBV7-4 with TRBJ2-6, with D uncertain. CDR1 and CDR2 from the germline V gene are SGHVT and SQSDAQ. The CDR3 is 16 amino acids. Between the trimmed V and J ends, which lost 5 bases and 5 bases, there was a span of 16 bases. The full variable domain, in which reference TRBV7-4 and TRBJ2-6 provide the parts outside the CDR3, is GAGVSQSPRYKVAKRGRDVALRCDSISGHVTLYWYRQTLGQGSEVLTYSQSDAQRDKSGRPSGRFSAERPERSVSTLKIQRTEQGDSAVYLCASSTSSQSRANVLTFGAGSRLTVL.

V gene TRBV6-5 combines with J gene TRBJ1-2; a possible D gene is TRBD1 (5 bases). The germline V and J ends were trimmed by 5 bases and 4 bases, with 8 bases remaining between them. CDR1 and CDR2 (germline): MNHEY, SVGAGI. The CDR3 is made up of 12 amino acids. The CDR3 nucleotides read TGTGCCAGCAGTGAAGGGACCTATGGCTACACCTTC. It yields the protein CASSEGTYGYTF.

J is TRBJ2-7 and V is TRBV2; D is uncertain. Germline lookup yields CDR1 SNHLY and CDR2 FYNNEI. This CDR3 is 11 amino acids long. Trimming cost V 1 base and J 12 bases, with 10 bases left between them. The CDR3 loop reads CASSEGWAWYF. The CDR3 DNA is TGTGCCAGCAGTGAAGGGTGGGCATGGTACTTC.

The rearrangement joins TRBV7-2 to TRBJ1-1, with D possibly matching TRBD1 (5 bases). CDR1 and CDR2 from the germline V gene are SGHTA and FQGNSA. Trimming cost V 4 bases and J 6 bases, with 9 bases left between them. The CDR3 contains 12 residues. CDR3 bases: TGTGCCAGCAGCTCACCCAGGGCTGAAGCTTTCTTT. It specifies CASSSPRAEAFF.

The chain recombines TRBV19 with TRBJ1-1; possible D gene TRBD1, 5 bases. The ends were cut back, 5 bases at V and 0 bases at J, with 19 bases in the middle. This CDR3 is built from 17 residues. Germline V gives CDR1 LNHDA, CDR2 SQIVND (reference sequence). The CDR3 reads CASSDRARGNMNTEAFF. The DNA of the CDR3 is TGTGCCAGTAGTGACAGAGCACGGGGGAACATGAACACTGAAGCTTTCTTT.

This chain connects TRBV11-2 to TRBJ1-2; 9 bases align to TRBD1. Germline V gene data show CDR1 as SGHAT and CDR2 as FQNNGV. This CDR3 contains 17 residues. The V gene end was trimmed by 4 bases and the J gene end by 4 bases; junction bases not matched to a gene: 13. CDR3: CASSSLRTGGPFYGYTF. Written as DNA, the CDR3 is TGTGCCAGCAGCTCACTCAGAACAGGGGGCCCCTTCTATGGCTACACCTTC.

The J gene is TRBJ2-2, the V gene TRBV28; possible D gene TRBD2, 6 bases. CDR3 size: 17 residues. V dropped 2 bases and J dropped 4 bases, with 17 bases sitting between them. In germline, CDR1 is MDHEN, CDR2 SYDVKM. CDR3 sequence: CASSLRSERGSTGELFF. In DNA, the CDR3 is TGTGCCAGCAGTTTAAGGTCAGAACGGGGGAGCACCGGGGAGCTGTTTTTT.

The gene calls are TRBV6-5 and TRBJ1-6; TRBD1 might be the D (6 bases). V lost 5 bases and J lost 6, with 14 bases in between. CDR1 is MNHEY, CDR2 SVGAGI, per germline. This CDR3 is 15 amino acids long. CDR3 DNA: TGTGCCAGCAGTAGGCAGGGGATCCCTAATTCACCCCTCCACTTT. This gives the protein CASSRQGIPNSPLHF.

The chain recombines TRBV2 with TRBJ2-2; D possibly corresponds to TRBD2 (5 bases). CDR3 length: 16 amino acids. Per the germline V gene, CDR1 is SNHLY and CDR2 is FYNNEI. The germline V and J ends were trimmed by 4 bases and 1 base, with 13 bases remaining between them. The CDR3 coding sequence is TGTGCCAGCAGTGCAGGCTTAGCGTTGAACACCGGGGAGCTGTTTTTT. Its protein is CASSAGLALNTGELFF.

This chain links TRBV28 with TRBJ1-2; D gene ambiguous. The V gene's germline CDR1 is MDHEN and CDR2 SYDVKM. Trimming took off 3 bases at V and 5 bases at J, with 13 bases between the two ends. This CDR3 spans 14 amino acids. CDR3 in DNA: TGTGCCAGCAGTTTGGGTCAGCTATTGTATGGCTACACCTTC. Encoded protein: CASSLGQLLYGYTF.

The chain has TRBV9 and TRBJ2-1; 8 positions match TRBD2. Germline V lookup: CDR1 SGDLS, CDR2 YYNGEE. The trim removed 3 bases at V and 9 bases at J, leaving 5 bases unmatched. This CDR3 contains 13 residues. The CDR3 reads CASSGGRSGEQFF. The CDR3 coding sequence is TGTGCCAGCAGCGGCGGGAGGTCGGGTGAGCAGTTCTTC.